The T cell receptor beta chain described here comes from a study of T-cell memory formation after mild COVID-19. As for the study in general: There were largely donor-specific TCR clusters. Regarding the study as a whole: In pre-infection memory, a portion of responding clones appeared, which suggested that cross-reactive memory joined.

TCRdb independently ran MiXCR on the 5' RACE reads; one entry per CDR3 protein. The table has about 49,000 distinct CDR3 sequences, approximately 8% seen once; the top ten hold roughly 1.5%. For this clonotype: The antigen is not known.

The germline V gene encodes CDR1 SGHTA and CDR2 FQGNSA. Trimming pared 5 bases from V and 4 bases from J, leaving 20 bases between. The length of the CDR3 is 16 residues. This receptor was taken from a man between 18 and 35 years old who had mild COVID-19 (a few samples of this study predate the infection). Cell type and time point are not known. The sample was PBMCs or a T cell subset sorted from them (not recorded which). The chain carries TRBV7-2 and TRBJ1-2, with D possibly matching TRBD1 (5 bases). The CDR3 coding sequence is TGTGCCAGCAGCCAAGGGACCCCCTCCGCCGGCTATGGCTACACCTTC. Translated: CASSQGTPSAGYGYTF.